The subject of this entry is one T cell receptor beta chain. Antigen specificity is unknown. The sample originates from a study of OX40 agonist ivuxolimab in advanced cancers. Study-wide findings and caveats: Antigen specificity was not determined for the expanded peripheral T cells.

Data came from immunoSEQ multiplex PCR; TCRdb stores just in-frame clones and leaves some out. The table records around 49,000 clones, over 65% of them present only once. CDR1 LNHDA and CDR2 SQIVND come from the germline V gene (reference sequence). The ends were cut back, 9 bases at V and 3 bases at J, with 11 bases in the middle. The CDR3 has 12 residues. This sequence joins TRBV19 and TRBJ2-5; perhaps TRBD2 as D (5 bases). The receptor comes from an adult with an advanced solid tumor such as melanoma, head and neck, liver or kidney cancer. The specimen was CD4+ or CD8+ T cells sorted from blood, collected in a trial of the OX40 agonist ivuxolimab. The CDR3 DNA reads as TGTGCCAGCAGCGAAGCGGAAGAGACCCAGTACTTC. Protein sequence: CASSEAEETQYF.